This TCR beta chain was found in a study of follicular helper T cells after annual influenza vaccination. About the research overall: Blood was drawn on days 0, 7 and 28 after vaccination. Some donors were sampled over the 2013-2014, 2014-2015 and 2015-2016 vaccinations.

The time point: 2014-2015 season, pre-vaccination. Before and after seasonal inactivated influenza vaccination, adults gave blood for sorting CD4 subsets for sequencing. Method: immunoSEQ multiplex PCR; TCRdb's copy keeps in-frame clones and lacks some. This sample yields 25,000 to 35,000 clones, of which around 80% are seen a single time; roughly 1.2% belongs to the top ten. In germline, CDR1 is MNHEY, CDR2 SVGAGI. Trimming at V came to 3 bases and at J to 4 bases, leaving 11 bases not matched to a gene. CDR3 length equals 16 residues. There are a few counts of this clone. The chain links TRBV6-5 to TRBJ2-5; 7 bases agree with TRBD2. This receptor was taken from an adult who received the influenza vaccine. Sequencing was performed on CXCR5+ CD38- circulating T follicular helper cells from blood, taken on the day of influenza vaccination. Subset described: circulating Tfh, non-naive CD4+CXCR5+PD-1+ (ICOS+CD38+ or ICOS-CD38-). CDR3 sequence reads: CASSYTGGRGGETQYF. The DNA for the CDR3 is TGTGCCAGCAGTTATACGGGCGGGAGAGGAGGAGAGACCCAGTACTTC.